What follows are 23 T cell receptor beta chains derived from one specimen sequenced in a study of T-cell reconstitution after alpha-beta-depleted transplantation in children. A library of TCRbeta sequences, prepared with unique molecular identifiers, was generated. A single record per CDR3 protein comes from TCRdb applying MiXCR to the PCR reads. The data contain 490,000 or so distinct CDR3 sequences, around 12% of them singletons. Sequencing used PBMCs from the stem cell graft donor, obtained from the stem cell graft. Receptor source: a human donor who donated a stem cell graft to a child with combined immunodeficiency.

This clonotype came up a few times. This rearrangement joins TRBV3-1 to TRBJ2-3; possible D gene TRBD1, 6 bases. CDR1 is LGHDT, CDR2 YNNKEL, per germline (reference sequence). The CDR3 sequence is 15 residues long. The ends were cut back, 4 bases at V and 3 bases at J, with 14 bases in the middle. The CDR3 region is CASSLLPQGTDTQYF. The CDR3 DNA follows: TGTGCCAGCAGCCTACTCCCTCAGGGGACAGATACGCAGTATTTT.

Points on this clonotype: No DNA is shown, since the ends of the CDR3 on it are uncertain; the CDR3 is the one TCRdb lists. The chain couples TRBV30 to TRBJ1-2. The germline V gene has CDR1 GTSNPN and CDR2 SVGIG (reference sequence). The CDR3 is 16 amino acids in total, end residues counted. The CDR3 sequence is CAWSSNFGTGTPYGTF.

This clonotype has a handful of counts. The chain combines TRBV9 with TRBJ2-7; D not certain. The CDR3 loop spans 14 amino acids. Trimming cost V 0 bases and J 0 bases, with 7 bases left between them. CDR1 and CDR2 (germline): SGDLS, YYNGEE. CDR3 coding DNA: TGTGCCAGCAGCGTAGGTAGGACCTCCTACGAGCAGTACTTC. Amino acid sequence: CASSVGRTSYEQYF.

This clonotype was observed many times. This chain connects TRBV12-3 or TRBV12-4 to TRBJ2-7, with TRBD1 identical over 7 bases. V shed 6 bases, J shed 7 bases, and the junction held 6 bases outside the gene matches. This CDR3 comprises 12 residues. CDR3 residues: CASSLTGVEQYF. DNA for the CDR3: TGTGCCAGCAGCCTAACAGGGGTTGAGCAGTACTTC.

This clonotype occurred many times. V usage is TRBV29-1 and J usage is TRBJ1-1; D perhaps matches TRBD1 (6 bases). This CDR3 has 12 amino acids. Germline values: CDR1 SQVTM, CDR2 ANQGSEA. The V end was cut by 2 bases, the J end by 5 bases, with 9 bases between. In DNA, the CDR3 is TGCAGCGTTGAACTTCAGGGGACTGAAGCTTTCTTT. Its protein product is CSVELQGTEAFF.

In its sample, this clonotype was seen a few times. This chain uses TRBV10-3 with TRBJ1-1; 9 nucleotides line up with TRBD1. This CDR3 region has 14 residues. CDR1 ENHRY and CDR2 SYGVKD come from the germline V gene. V dropped 7 bases and J dropped 5; count of bases not matched to a gene: 8. For the CDR3, the DNA is TGTGCCATCACTCGGGACAGGGATCGGACTGAAGCTTTCTTT. Encoded protein: CAITRDRDRTEAFF.

The CDR3 sequence is CASNGLAGGYNEQFF. The CDR3 DNA reads as TGTGCCAGCAATGGACTAGCGGGAGGTTACAATGAGCAGTTCTTC. This chain links TRBV12-3 or TRBV12-4 with TRBJ2-1; 14 nucleotides line up with TRBD2. V was clipped by 7 bases and J by 4 bases; unmatched bases: 3. The CDR3 contains 15 residues.

Many counts were recorded for this clonotype. This chain connects TRBV2 to TRBJ1-5; 10 bases are a match to TRBD1. The J segment lost 6 bases and the V segment lost 7 bases, leaving 3 bases of the junction unmatched. The CDR3 covers 13 residues. CDR1 is SNHLY, CDR2 FYNNEI, per germline. The CDR3 nucleotides are TGTGCCAGCATCGGACAGGGGGGTCAGCCCCAGCATTTT. Translation: CASIGQGGQPQHF.

This clonotype was picked up a small number of times. V gene TRBV4-2 combines with J gene TRBJ1-5; TRBD1 might be the D (6 bases). Germline CDR1 reads LGHNA; CDR2 reads YNFKEQ. The CDR3 spans 15 residues. With 0 bases removed from V and 7 bases from J, the gap between germline ends came to 13 bases. The CDR3 sequence is CASSQDPGRGQPQHF. The CDR3, as DNA: TGTGCCAGCAGCCAAGATCCCGGCAGGGGACAGCCCCAGCATTTT.

This clonotype has at least ten counts. V usage is TRBV12-3 or TRBV12-4 and J usage is TRBJ2-7; TRBD1 agrees at 10 bases. J lost 3 bases, V lost 5 bases, and 7 bases had no gene match. The CDR3 extends over 15 amino acids. The CDR3, as DNA: TGTGCCAGCAGTGACCGGGACAGGGGTTTCTACGAGCAGTACTTC. Its translation is CASSDRDRGFYEQYF.

This clonotype was seen many times. This chain uses TRBV29-1 with TRBJ1-4; TRBD1 is a possible D gene (6 bases). Trimming removed 3 bases from V and 3 bases from J, with 11 bases in between. This CDR3 spans 14 amino acids. Germline lookup yields CDR1 SQVTM and CDR2 ANQGSEA. CDR3 sequence reads: CSVDKTGSNEKLFF. The CDR3 DNA is TGCAGCGTTGATAAGACAGGTTCTAATGAAAAACTGTTTTTT.

V usage is TRBV7-2 and J usage is TRBJ1-6; 7 nucleotides agree with TRBD1. J was trimmed by 8 bases and V by 5 bases; bases with no gene match: 12. The CDR3 runs to 16 residues. CDR1 and CDR2 (germline): SGHTA, FQGNSA. The CDR3 sequence is CASSVRQGVLDSPLHF. The CDR3 DNA is TGTGCCAGCAGCGTCCGACAGGGAGTTTTAGATTCACCCCTCCACTTT. The complete variable domain, with remaining parts taken from reference TRBV7-2 and TRBJ1-6, reads GAGVSQSPSNKVTEKGKDVELRCDPISGHTALYWYRQSLGQGLEFLIYFQGNSAPDKSGLPSDRFSAERTGGSVSTLTIQRTQQEDSAVYLCASSVRQGVLDSPLHFGNGTRLTVT.

The chain carries TRBV12-3 or TRBV12-4 and TRBJ1-5; D is possibly TRBD1 (5 bases). CDR3 length: 14 amino acids. Trimming took 5 bases from V and 4 from J, leaving 12 bases between them. DNA for the CDR3: TGTGCCAGCAGTGAGGACACTTTTAATCAGCCCCAGCATTTT. Translating it yields CASSEDTFNQPQHF.

This clonotype was detected many times. An end of the junction does not agree with germline; a read error may underlie this. This chain's CDR3 is CASSLGQLTDTQYF. The CDR3 region has the DNA TGTGCCAGCAGTTTGGGACAGCTCACAGATACGCAGTATTTT. This rearrangement joins TRBV5-1 to TRBJ2-3; 7 positions agree with TRBD1. The V gene's germline CDR1 is SGHRS and CDR2 YFSETQ. The CDR3 covers 14 residues.

This clonotype turned up a few times. V is TRBV15 and J is TRBJ2-1, with TRBD2 matching over 8 bases. The CDR3 extends over 15 amino acids. V trimming: 4 bases; J trimming: 7 bases; junction bases outside the gene matches: 9. Germline CDR1 is LNHNV and CDR2 is YYDKDF (reference sequence). CDR3 loop: CATSITSGGRNEQFF. Written as DNA, the CDR3 is TGTGCCACCAGCATCACTAGCGGAGGCCGGAATGAGCAGTTCTTC.

There are a few counts of this clonotype. J is TRBJ1-2 and V is TRBV12-3 or TRBV12-4, with 7 bases identical to TRBD1. There are 15 residues in the CDR3. Trimming cost V 5 bases and J 1 base; bases outside gene matches: 7. Here the CDR3 reads CASSLPGQHNYGYTF. The DNA for the CDR3 is TGTGCCAGCAGTCTGCCGGGACAGCATAACTATGGCTACACCTTC.

This clonotype was counted many times. One end of the junction fails to match germline, which may point to a read error. This chain uses TRBV6-1 with TRBJ2-3; D is ambiguous. Germline-derived CDR1 and CDR2 are MNHNS and SASEGT. CDR3 length: 15 residues. CDR3 in amino acids: CASSPDTAPTYTQYF. The CDR3 DNA reads as TGTGCCAGCAGCCCCGACACTGCCCCCACATATACGCAGTATTTT.

The chain carries TRBV11-3 and TRBJ2-3, with a possible D match to TRBD1 (6 bases). Germline lookup yields CDR1 SGHNT and CDR2 YENEEA. V was trimmed by 4 bases and J by 3 bases, leaving 11 bases between them. The CDR3 covers 14 residues. The CDR3 loop is CASSSGHLTDTQYF. The CDR3 DNA is TGTGCCAGCAGCTCGGGACACCTAACAGATACGCAGTATTTT.

There are many counts of this clonotype. The chain is built from TRBV10-3 and TRBJ2-1, with a possible D match to TRBD2 (7 bases). The germline V and J ends were trimmed by 6 bases and 9 bases, with 12 bases remaining between them. This CDR3 region has 12 residues. Germline V gene data show CDR1 as ENHRY and CDR2 as SYGVKD. The CDR3 DNA follows: TGTGCCATCAGAGGGGGGGCCGGTGAGCAGTTCTTC. Translation gives CAIRGGAGEQFF.

This clonotype was counted at least ten times. In nucleotides, the CDR3 is TGTGCCAGCAGTTTGACAGGCTACACAGATACGCAGTATTTT. It translates to CASSLTGYTDTQYF. V gene TRBV28 combines with J gene TRBJ2-3; maybe TRBD1 (6 bases). This CDR3 spans 14 amino acids. V lost 3 bases and J lost 2, with 9 bases in between. The germline V gene has CDR1 MDHEN and CDR2 SYDVKM.

This clonotype appeared many times. The chain couples TRBV20-1 to TRBJ1-3; D gene unclear. CDR3 length: 12 residues. V gave up 5 bases and J gave up 4 bases, with 9 bases separating them. Germline values: CDR1 DFQATT, CDR2 SNEGSKA (reference sequence). CDR3 sequence: CSAPVRGNTIYF. Written as DNA, the CDR3 is TGCAGTGCTCCTGTCCGGGGAAACACCATATATTTT.

This clonotype was recorded at least ten times. The chain recombines TRBV6-5 with TRBJ2-7; D uncertain. The CDR3 consists of 15 residues. Trimming took 5 bases from V and 3 from J, leaving 17 bases between them. CDR1 is MNHEY and CDR2 is SVGAGI in the germline V gene. The CDR3 coding sequence is TGTGCCAGCAGTCCTTCGCTACTCGGCATCTACGAGCAGTACTTC. This translates into CASSPSLLGIYEQYF.

The chain couples TRBV30 to TRBJ1-1; TRBD1 might be the D (5 bases). CDR1 and CDR2 from the germline V gene are GTSNPN and SVGIG (reference sequence). V dropped 0 bases and J dropped 12 bases, with 11 bases sitting between them. This CDR3 has 11 residues. The CDR3 nucleotides read TGTGCCTGGAGTGTTCGTGTGGGGCCTTTCTTT. Its protein product is CAWSVRVGPFF.